The 19 T cell receptor beta chains presented below share a single source sample, sequenced in a study of shared clonotypes between healthy human individuals (dated by TCRdb to the early 2020s). Library preparation employed the immunoSEQ multiplex PCR assay. Imported from immuneACCESS, the table was reduced by TCRdb to in-frame sequences with V and J called. These copies leave out some clones; in studies compared against another copy, an unresolved V gene accounts for under half, and the cause of the remainder is not known. In this sample the table shows about 670,000 clones, 60% to 80% of which occur a single time. Around 1.8% of the sample rests with the top ten. The sample comprised memory CD4+ T cells sorted from blood. Sample cell subset or site, as interpreted from the label and publication: CD45RA-negative fraction. The origin of the receptors is a woman in her twenties or thirties in good health.

V gene TRBV11-2 combines with J gene TRBJ1-1; D is possibly TRBD1 (6 bases). Per germline, CDR1 SGHAT and CDR2 FQNNGV. The CDR3 loop spans 14 amino acids. V was pared by 5 bases and J by 1 base, with 11 bases between. The CDR3 coding sequence is TGTGCCAGCAGCCTCATACAGGGGAACACTGAAGCTTTCTTT. Translated, it gives CASSLIQGNTEAFF.

V usage is TRBV19 and J usage is TRBJ2-6, with TRBD1 identical over 8 bases. Germline lookup yields CDR1 LNHDA and CDR2 SQIVND (reference sequence). The CDR3 is 14 residues long. The trim removed 4 bases at V and 10 bases at J, leaving 6 bases unmatched. CDR3 coding DNA: TGTGCCAGTAGTACTCGGACAGGGTTAAACGTCCTGACTTTC. The encoded protein is CASSTRTGLNVLTF. The full variable domain, rest sourced from reference TRBV19 and TRBJ2-6, is DGGITQSPKYLFRKEGQNVTLSCEQNLNHDAMYWYRQDPGQGLRLIYYSQIVNDFQKGDIAEGYSVSREKKESFPLTVTSAQKNPTAFYLCASSTRTGLNVLTFGAGSRLTVL.

The V gene is TRBV4-1, the J gene TRBJ2-7; tentatively, D is TRBD1 or TRBD2 (6 bases each). The V gene lost 4 bases and the J gene lost 4 bases, with 26 bases spanning the gap. The CDR3 is 18 residues long. Germline values: CDR1 MGHRA, CDR2 YSYEKL. CDR3 protein: CASSLILGASGGDYEQYF. The DNA for the CDR3 is TGCGCCAGCAGCCTTATACTGGGGGCCTCCGGAGGGGATTACGAGCAGTACTTC.

As to this clone: The junction departs from the called germline gene at one end, perhaps through a read error. J is TRBJ2-5 and V is TRBV15, with D possibly TRBD2 on 6 matching bases. The CDR3 loop spans 15 amino acids. CDR1 LNHNV and CDR2 YYDKDF come from the germline V gene (reference sequence). In DNA, the CDR3 is TGTGCCACCAGCGGAGATCGACTAGTGGGAGGGACCCAGTACTTC. This sequence encodes CATSGDRLVGGTQYF.

The chain has TRBV18 and TRBJ1-1, with a weak D call TRBD1 (6 bases). Trimming took off 2 bases at V and 0 bases at J, with 13 bases between the two ends. This CDR3 region has 16 residues. The germline V gene encodes CDR1 KGHSH and CDR2 LQKENI. In nucleotides, the CDR3 is TGTGCCAGCTCACCAATGGCAGGGGCCTTGAACACTGAAGCTTTCTTT. As protein: CASSPMAGALNTEAFF.

The CDR3 DNA reads TGCGCCAGCAGCGAAGTGGACAGCCGTGCTATAGGCTACGAGCAGTACTTC. Amino acid sequence: CASSEVDSRAIGYEQYF. V is TRBV5-1 and J is TRBJ2-7, with D perhaps matching TRBD1 (6 bases). From germline, CDR1 is SGHRS and CDR2 YFSETQ. CDR3 length equals 17 residues. Trimming stripped 4 bases from V and 3 bases from J, with 23 bases between.

This chain links TRBV4-1 with TRBJ2-1, with D perhaps matching TRBD1 (5 bases). The germline V gene encodes CDR1 MGHRA and CDR2 YSYEKL. The CDR3 is made up of 16 amino acids. V gave up 1 base and J gave up 4 bases, with 14 bases separating them. CDR3 sequence reads: CASSQGAGIDYNEQFF. The CDR3 DNA sequence: TGCGCCAGCAGCCAAGGCGCAGGGATAGATTACAATGAGCAGTTCTTC.

There are a few counts of this clone. V is TRBV4-1 and J is TRBJ2-5; D is possibly TRBD1 or TRBD2 (5 bases each). The CDR3 sequence is 15 residues long. V was cut by 1 base and J by 0 bases, with 9 bases left in between. CDR1 is MGHRA and CDR2 is YSYEKL in the germline V gene. CDR3 DNA: TGCGCCAGCAGCCAAGCCGGGGCGGACCAAGAGACCCAGTACTTC. It codes for CASSQAGADQETQYF.

CDR3 protein: CASPELPGLTYEQYF. CDR3 nucleotide sequence: TGTGCCAGCCCAGAGCTCCCGGGCTTGACCTACGAGCAGTACTTC. The chain is built from TRBV11-3 and TRBJ2-7, with unresolved D. This CDR3 is 15 amino acids long. Germline CDR1 reads SGHNT; CDR2 reads YENEEA. Between the trimmed V and J ends, which lost 8 bases and 2 bases, there was a span of 19 bases. The full variable domain, its missing parts supplied by reference TRBV11-3 and TRBJ2-7, is EAGVVQSPRYKIIEKKQPVAFWCNPISGHNTLYWYLQNLGQGPELLIRYENEEAVDDSQLPKDRFSAERLKGVDSTLKIQPAELGDSAVYLCASPELPGLTYEQYFGPGTRLTVT.

This chain joins TRBV5-1 and TRBJ2-1; no clear D. Germline V gene data show CDR1 as SGHRS and CDR2 as YFSETQ. This CDR3 spans 13 amino acids. V lost 3 bases and J 10 bases, leaving 14 bases between the germline ends. The CDR3 region is CASSSDPEKEQFF. In DNA, the CDR3 is TGCGCCAGCAGCTCGGACCCGGAGAAGGAGCAGTTCTTC.

The chain uses TRBV5-6 and TRBJ1-4, with a possible D match to TRBD1 (6 bases). Germline V gives CDR1 SGHDT, CDR2 YYEEEE. The CDR3 is made up of 14 amino acids. The V end was cut by 4 bases, the J end by 7 bases, with 14 bases between. In DNA form, the CDR3 reads TGTGCCAGCAGCCTACAGGGATTCGGTGAAAAACTGTTTTTT. This codes for CASSLQGFGEKLFF.

V usage is TRBV19 and J usage is TRBJ2-1; D not certain. CDR3 length equals 14 residues. The germline V gene encodes CDR1 LNHDA and CDR2 SQIVND (reference sequence). The V end lost 4 bases, the J end lost 2 bases, and 9 bases lay between the germline ends. The CDR3 region has the DNA TGTGCCAGTAGTAAGGGCTTCACCTACAATGAGCAGTTCTTC. Translated: CASSKGFTYNEQFF.

V gene TRBV18 combines with J gene TRBJ2-3; D ambiguous. The CDR3 covers 13 residues. Germline CDR1 KGHSH, CDR2 LQKENI. The V end lost 3 bases, the J end lost 4 bases, and 8 bases lay between the germline ends. The CDR3 nucleotides are TGTGCCAGCTCACCGCCGGCAGCAGATACGCAGTATTTT. The encoded protein is CASSPPAADTQYF.

This rearrangement joins TRBV14 to TRBJ2-3; TRBD1 aligns across 9 bases. Trimming removed 3 bases from V and 2 bases from J; junction bases left unmatched: 3. CDR1 is SGHDN, CDR2 FVKESK, per germline. This CDR3 is 15 amino acids long. CDR3 nucleotides: TGTGCCAGCAGCCAGGACAGGGGTTACACAGATACGCAGTATTTT. It yields the protein CASSQDRGYTDTQYF.

Written as DNA, the CDR3 is TGTGCCAGCTCACCAAATGAGGGAATCTCCTCTGGAAACACCATATATTTT. This codes for CASSPNEGISSGNTIYF. The rearrangement joins TRBV18 to TRBJ1-3; D ambiguous. The V end was cut by 2 bases, the J end by 0 bases, with 14 bases between. The CDR3 has 17 amino acids. CDR1 is KGHSH and CDR2 is LQKENI in the germline V gene. The variable domain in full, with the rest retrieved from reference TRBV18 and TRBJ1-3, is NAGVMQNPRHLVRRRGQEARLRCSPMKGHSHVYWYRQLPEEGLKFMVYLQKENIIDESGMPKERFSAEFPKEGPSILRIQQVVRGDSAAYFCASSPNEGISSGNTIYFGEGSWLTVV.

This sequence joins TRBV7-8 and TRBJ1-5, with a weak D call TRBD1 (5 bases). This CDR3 is built from 16 residues. Trimming took 2 bases from V and 1 from J, leaving 12 bases between them. Looked up from germline, CDR1 is SGHVS and CDR2 is FQNEAQ. The CDR3, as DNA: TGTGCCAGCAGCTTAATTCCCAGGGCGAGCAATCAGCCCCAGCATTTT. It yields the protein CASSLIPRASNQPQHF.

This sequence joins TRBV18 and TRBJ2-2; D perhaps matches TRBD1 (6 bases). V was pared by 3 bases and J by 2 bases, with 13 bases between. Germline loops: CDR1 KGHSH, CDR2 LQKENI. The CDR3 runs 16 residues. The CDR3 loop reads CASSPVTGSNTGELFF. CDR3 in DNA: TGTGCCAGCTCACCGGTAACAGGGTCTAACACCGGGGAGCTGTTTTTT.

The chain recombines TRBV15 with TRBJ2-3; perhaps TRBD2 as D (5 bases). The CDR3 has 14 residues. CDR1 LNHNV and CDR2 YYDKDF come from the germline V gene (reference sequence). Trimming took off 1 base at V and 6 bases at J, with 11 bases between the two ends. The CDR3 loop reads CATSRVGGPDTQYF. CDR3 sequence (DNA): TGTGCCACCAGCAGAGTAGGAGGCCCCGATACGCAGTATTTT.

V gene TRBV4-1 combines with J gene TRBJ2-5; tentatively, D is TRBD1 or TRBD2 (5 bases each). The germline gives CDR1 MGHRA, CDR2 YSYEKL. The length of the CDR3 is 16 residues. The V gene lost 0 bases and the J gene lost 5 bases, with 16 bases spanning the gap. CDR3 bases: TGCGCCAGCAGCCAAGAAGGGACCCTAAAGAGGGAGACCCAGTACTTC. It encodes CASSQEGTLKRETQYF.